The rows below give T cell receptor beta chains drawn from one sample of a study of cytomegalovirus exposure and HLA in healthy donors. TCRdb keeps only in-frame clones here, not all; method: immunoSEQ multiplex PCR. Among 200,000 to 250,000 clones, around 73% were seen once, and the ten largest hold 3.5% to 4%. The sequencing sample was made of PBMCs. The receptor set was obtained from a male donor in good health and CMV-seronegative. Both conserved end residues are part of each CDR3. The D gene is left open where the match is weak. Size is omitted from some rows. Given values are once, few, many or a class for expanded clones.

clone_size: .; j_call: TRBJ1-2; v_call: TRBV19; d_call: .; cdr3_nt: TGTGCCAGTAGTATACGGGAGCGGACCCTTGGTGGCTACACCTTC; cdr3_aa: CASSIRERTLGGYTF
clone_size: .; j_call: TRBJ2-7; v_call: TRBV6-5; d_call: TRBD1; cdr3_nt: TGTGCCAGCAGTTACTCGACGGACAGGGCCCACGAGCAGTACTTC; cdr3_aa: CASSYSTDRAHEQYF
clone_size: .; j_call: TRBJ2-4; v_call: TRBV29-1; d_call: .; cdr3_nt: TGCAGCGTTGTTGATACAGGGGGGGAAAACATTCAGTACTTC; cdr3_aa: CSVVDTGGENIQYF
clone_size: .; j_call: TRBJ1-3; v_call: TRBV5-4; d_call: TRBD1; cdr3_nt: TGTGCCAGCAGCCCGACAGGGCGCTCTGGAAACACCATATATTTT; cdr3_aa: CASSPTGRSGNTIYF
clone_size: .; j_call: TRBJ2-7; v_call: TRBV9; d_call: .; cdr3_nt: TGTGCCAGCAGCGTAAATTGGGACTTATACGAGCAGTACTTC; cdr3_aa: CASSVNWDLYEQYF
clone_size: .; j_call: TRBJ2-3; v_call: TRBV2; d_call: .; cdr3_nt: TGTGCCAGCAGTGACTATCTACGCACAGATACGCAGTATTTT; cdr3_aa: CASSDYLRTDTQYF
clone_size: .; j_call: TRBJ1-1; v_call: TRBV30; d_call: TRBD1; cdr3_nt: TGTGCCTGGCAAGGACAGGGAGAAACTGAAGCTTTCTTT; cdr3_aa: CAWQGQGETEAFF
clone_size: .; j_call: TRBJ2-2; v_call: TRBV5-1; d_call: TRBD1; cdr3_nt: TGCGCCAGCAAACGACACTCCGGGACAGCGAACACCGGGGAGCTGTTTTTT; cdr3_aa: CASKRHSGTANTGELFF
clone_size: .; j_call: TRBJ2-2; v_call: TRBV9; d_call: TRBD1; cdr3_nt: TGTGCCAGCAGCGTAGACAGGGGCGACACCGGGGAGCTGTTTTTT; cdr3_aa: CASSVDRGDTGELFF
clone_size: .; j_call: TRBJ1-1; v_call: TRBV19; d_call: .; cdr3_nt: TGTGCCAGTAGTATAGTGGCCGGGGGCACTGAAGCTTTCTTT; cdr3_aa: CASSIVAGGTEAFF
clone_size: .; j_call: TRBJ2-2; v_call: TRBV14; d_call: .; cdr3_nt: TGTGCCAGCAGCCAAGAGAGTCAGGATCGAAACACCGGGGAGCTGTTTTTT; cdr3_aa: CASSQESQDRNTGELFF
clone_size: .; j_call: TRBJ2-7; v_call: TRBV11-3; d_call: .; cdr3_nt: TGTGCCAGCAGCCGTTCCAACAGGGACGAGCAGTACTTC; cdr3_aa: CASSRSNRDEQYF
clone_size: .; j_call: TRBJ2-5; v_call: TRBV4-2; d_call: TRBD2; cdr3_nt: TGTGCCAGCAGCCTGGACCTAGCGGGAGGGCGCGGGACCCAGTACTTC; cdr3_aa: CASSLDLAGGRGTQYF
clone_size: .; j_call: TRBJ2-1; v_call: TRBV2; d_call: .; cdr3_nt: TGTGCCAGCAGTGGGCAGTTCTACAATGAGCAGTTCTTC; cdr3_aa: CASSGQFYNEQFF
clone_size: .; j_call: TRBJ1-6; v_call: TRBV11-2; d_call: .; cdr3_nt: TGTGCCAGCAGTGCCCGAACGGGGGGTGGTCTGTCACCCCTCCACTTT; cdr3_aa: CASSARTGGGLSPLHF
clone_size: .; j_call: TRBJ2-3; v_call: TRBV5-1; d_call: TRBD2; cdr3_nt: TGCGCCAGCAGCCGAACTCCGGGACTAGCGGGTCCGAGCACAGATACGCAGTATTTT; cdr3_aa: CASSRTPGLAGPSTDTQYF
clone_size: .; j_call: TRBJ1-1; v_call: TRBV5-6; d_call: .; cdr3_nt: TGTGCCAGCAGCCCGCACCCCAGACAGCAAGCTTTCTTT; cdr3_aa: CASSPHPRQQAFF
clone_size: few; j_call: TRBJ1-1; v_call: TRBV5-1; d_call: TRBD1; cdr3_nt: TGCGCCAGCAGCTTACAGGGGGCTGGTGCGAACACTGAAGCTTTCTTT; cdr3_aa: CASSLQGAGANTEAFF